This is a list of T cell receptor beta chains from one sample in a study of identical twins. TCRdb reanalysed the 5' RACE reads using MiXCR and keeps one entry per CDR3 protein. The sample shows hundreds of thousands of distinct CDR3 sequences, approximately 6% of them seen only once. Sequencing was done on a sample of naive T cells sorted from blood. The source is a man aged 18 to 35 in good health. Each CDR3 is given with its conserved first and last residue. Each record gives: clone size, D gene, J gene, V gene, CDR3 protein, CDR3 DNA. The D gene is left open where the match is weak. Some rows mark clone size as missing; the rest say once, few, many or name a class of expanded clone.

. | . | TRBJ1-4 | TRBV3-1 | CASSQEGVANEKLFF | TGTGCCAGCAGCCAAGAGGGGGTGGCTAATGAAAAACTGTTTTTT
. | TRBD2 | TRBJ2-1 | TRBV6-1 | CASSAGLAAYNEQFF | TGTGCCAGCAGTGCTGGGCTAGCGGCCTACAATGAGCAGTTCTTC
. | . | TRBJ1-3 | TRBV18 | CASSPLQSGNTIYF | TGTGCCAGCTCACCACTGCAGTCTGGAAACACCATATATTTT
few | . | TRBJ2-7 | TRBV7-2 | CASSPGPTPTYEQYF | TGTGCCAGCAGTCCCGGGCCTACGCCAACCTACGAGCAGTACTTC
. | TRBD1 | TRBJ1-1 | TRBV27 | CASSLSDRWTEAFF | TGTGCCAGCAGTTTATCGGACAGGTGGACTGAAGCTTTCTTT
many | TRBD2 | TRBJ2-2 | TRBV20-1 | CSARDKREDLRTGELFF | TGCAGTGCTAGAGACAAGCGGGAGGACCTGAGAACCGGGGAGCTGTTTTTT
many | . | TRBJ1-1 | TRBV4-1 | CASSQDEEGGAFF | TGCGCCAGCAGCCAGGACGAGGAAGGAGGTGCTTTCTTT
. | . | TRBJ1-2 | TRBV6-5 | CASSTDDYGYTF | TGTGCCAGCAGTACGGACGACTATGGCTACACCTTC
few | . | TRBJ2-1 | TRBV7-3 | CASSLTRDVGGEQFF | TGTGCCAGCAGCTTAACTCGGGACGTAGGGGGTGAGCAGTTCTTC
many | TRBD2 | TRBJ2-1 | TRBV4-2 | CASSETGLAVNEQFF | TGTGCCAGCAGCGAAACGGGACTAGCGGTAAATGAGCAGTTCTTC
. | TRBD1 | TRBJ2-2 | TRBV5-1 | CASSLDRGNTGVLFF | TGCGCCAGCAGCTTAGACAGGGGAAACACCGGGGTGCTGTTTTTT
many | TRBD2 | TRBJ2-7 | TRBV7-2 | CASSPSLAGYEQYF | TGTGCCAGCAGCCCGTCACTAGCGGGGTACGAGCAGTACTTC
. | . | TRBJ2-7 | TRBV5-5 | CASSVAGNEQYF | TGTGCCAGCAGCGTCGCAGGGAACGAGCAGTACTTC
few | TRBD1 | TRBJ1-3 | TRBV6-5 | CASSHRGLGSGNTIYF | TGTGCCAGCAGTCACAGGGGCTTGGGTTCAGGAAACACCATATATTTT
. | TRBD2 | TRBJ2-5 | TRBV5-1 | CASSLSRLAGVQGETQYF | TGCGCCAGCAGCTTGAGTAGGCTAGCGGGAGTTCAGGGAGAGACCCAGTACTTC
. | . | TRBJ2-1 | TRBV20-1 | CSARVAYNEQFF | TGCAGTGCTAGAGTGGCCTACAATGAGCAGTTCTTC
. | TRBD1 | TRBJ2-5 | TRBV27 | CASRRTGVYQETQYF | TGTGCCAGCAGGAGGACAGGGGTGTACCAAGAGACCCAGTACTTC
. | . | TRBJ2-3 | TRBV2 | CASGCTDTQYF | TGTGCCTCAGGTTGCACAGATACGCAGTATTTT
. | . | TRBJ2-7 | TRBV29-1 | CSVRGGHEQYF | TGCAGCGTTAGGGGGGGGCACGAGCAGTACTTC
few | TRBD2 | TRBJ2-1 | TRBV5-4 | CASSFWPGLSTPSSYNEQFF | TGTGCCAGCAGCTTTTGGCCGGGACTATCGACTCCGAGCTCCTACAATGAGCAGTTCTTC
many | . | TRBJ2-1 | TRBV4-3 | CASSPDTMVPTSYNEQFF | TGCGCCAGCAGCCCCGATACTATGGTTCCCACCTCCTACAATGAGCAGTTCTTC
many | TRBD2 | TRBJ2-2 | TRBV6-5 | CASSYSPSGVSGELFF | TGTGCCAGCAGTTACTCCCCCAGCGGGGTGTCCGGGGAGCTGTTTTTT
. | . | TRBJ2-2 | TRBV25-1 | CASSETGRYTGELFF | TGTGCCAGCAGTGAAACTGGACGCTACACCGGGGAGCTGTTTTTT
few | . | TRBJ2-1 | TRBV5-5 | CARGADNEQFF | TGTGCCCGGGGGGCTGACAATGAGCAGTTCTTC
many | TRBD2 | TRBJ2-1 | TRBV29-1 | CSGDSGRALGNEQFF | TGCAGCGGGGATAGCGGGAGGGCCTTGGGGAATGAGCAGTTCTTC
. | TRBD2 | TRBJ2-2 | TRBV19 | CASSRGLLNTGELFF | TGTGCCAGTAGTCGGGGACTACTGAACACCGGGGAGCTGTTTTTT
. | . | TRBJ2-1 | TRBV5-1 | CASRSWGPGTAVNEQFF | TGCGCCAGCAGGTCTTGGGGTCCCGGGACGGCAGTCAATGAGCAGTTCTTC
many | . | TRBJ1-5 | TRBV5-1 | CASSLTGNNQPQHF | TGCGCCAGCAGCTTGACAGGCAACAATCAGCCCCAGCATTTT
few | TRBD1 | TRBJ1-5 | TRBV6-1 | CASRPRTGPESNQPQHF | TGTGCCAGCAGACCCCGGACAGGGCCGGAGAGCAATCAGCCCCAGCATTTT
many | TRBD2 | TRBJ2-3 | TRBV12-3/TRBV12-4 | CASSLGGRYADTQYF | TGTGCCAGCAGTTTGGGCGGGAGGTACGCAGATACGCAGTATTTT
many | . | TRBJ2-2 | TRBV12-3/TRBV12-4 | CASSPTPFTGELFF | TGTGCCAGCAGTCCCACCCCGTTCACCGGGGAGCTGTTTTTT
. | . | TRBJ2-3 | TRBV2 | CASSVMAGTSTDTQYF | TGTGCCAGCAGTGTAATGGCGGGAACTAGCACAGATACGCAGTATTTT
many | . | TRBJ2-3 | TRBV20-1 | CSAPMSGSSTDTQYF | TGCAGTGCTCCGATGTCAGGGTCTAGCACAGATACGCAGTATTTT
many | . | TRBJ2-1 | TRBV20-1 | CRPEGRSSYNEQFF | TGCAGGCCGGAGGGTAGGAGCTCCTACAATGAGCAGTTCTTC
. | . | TRBJ2-5 | TRBV27 | CASSSPGREETQYF | TGTGCCAGCAGTTCCCCGGGCAGGGAAGAGACCCAGTACTTC
. | . | TRBJ2-2 | TRBV5-1 | CASSFYSSDTGELFF | TGCGCCAGCAGCTTTTACTCTTCGGACACCGGGGAGCTGTTTTTT
many | . | TRBJ2-2 | TRBV12-3/TRBV12-4 | CASSLFRELFF | TGTGCCAGCAGTTTATTCCGGGAGCTGTTTTTT
few | . | TRBJ1-4 | TRBV6-1 | CASRPTQGINNEKLFF | TGTGCCAGCAGACCGACGCAGGGGATAAATAATGAAAAACTGTTTTTT
. | TRBD2 | TRBJ2-1 | TRBV7-6 | CASLTGFSGRPYNEQFF | TGTGCCAGCTTGACGGGGTTTAGCGGGAGACCCTACAATGAGCAGTTCTTC
. | TRBD2 | TRBJ2-1 | TRBV18 | CASSPPSGRRNEQFF | TGTGCCAGCTCACCCCCTAGCGGGAGGAGGAATGAGCAGTTCTTC
. | . | TRBJ2-7 | TRBV7-2 | CASSPSARGSYEQYF | TGTGCCAGCAGCCCCTCAGCGAGAGGATCCTACGAGCAGTACTTC
. | TRBD1 | TRBJ1-1 | TRBV7-9 | CASTLKGAQAAEAFF | TGTGCCAGCACCCTTAAGGGGGCGCAGGCTGCTGAAGCTTTCTTT
few | TRBD1 | TRBJ1-2 | TRBV6-5 | CASSHPRIDRGHRDGYTF | TGTGCCAGCAGTCACCCGCGTATAGACAGGGGGCATCGGGATGGCTACACCTTC
. | . | TRBJ1-1 | TRBV5-1 | CASKRENTEAFF | TGCGCCAGTAAACGGGAGAACACTGAAGCTTTCTTT
many | . | TRBJ1-6 | TRBV9 | CASSVGGERDSPLHF | TGTGCCAGCAGCGTAGGTGGCGAGAGAGATTCACCCCTCCACTTT
many | TRBD1 | TRBJ2-1 | TRBV10-3 | CAISKGQGISNEQFF | TGTGCCATCAGTAAGGGACAGGGGATTTCAAATGAGCAGTTCTTC
few | . | TRBJ2-1 | TRBV2 | CASQTGRGNEQFF | TGTGCCAGCCAAACCGGACGTGGCAATGAGCAGTTCTTC
few | . | TRBJ2-3 | TRBV4-1 | CASSQDLLDTQYF | TGCGCCAGCAGCCAAGATCTCTTAGATACGCAGTATTTT
many | . | TRBJ2-1 | TRBV6-1 | CASSTGPILYEQFF | TGTGCCAGCAGTACGGGACCCATACTCTATGAGCAGTTCTTC
many | . | TRBJ2-2 | TRBV24-1 | CATSSSQGNTGELFF | TGTGCCACCAGTAGTTCGCAGGGCAACACCGGGGAGCTGTTTTTT
few | . | TRBJ2-5 | TRBV24-1 | CATSVGAGNQETQYF | TGTGCCACCAGTGTCGGAGCGGGTAATCAAGAGACCCAGTACTTC
. | . | TRBJ2-1 | TRBV5-1 | CASRGLHDNEQFF | TGCGCCAGCCGGGGACTTCATGACAATGAGCAGTTCTTC
. | . | TRBJ2-1 | TRBV20-1 | CSGQEGTYNEQFF | TGCAGTGGGCAGGAGGGGACCTACAATGAGCAGTTCTTC
. | . | TRBJ2-6 | TRBV19 | CASSLLGGGSGANVLTF | TGTGCCAGTAGTCTCCTCGGAGGGGGGTCTGGGGCCAACGTCCTGACTTTC
few | . | TRBJ2-3 | TRBV28 | CASSSRTDGNTDTQYF | TGTGCCAGCAGCTCTAGGACGGACGGAAACACAGATACGCAGTATTTT
many | . | TRBJ2-5 | TRBV20-1 | CSAPPGTAQETQYF | TGCAGTGCTCCCCCTGGAACAGCCCAAGAGACCCAGTACTTC
many | . | TRBJ2-1 | TRBV28 | CASRPQNNEQFF | TGTGCCAGCAGACCCCAGAACAATGAGCAGTTCTTC